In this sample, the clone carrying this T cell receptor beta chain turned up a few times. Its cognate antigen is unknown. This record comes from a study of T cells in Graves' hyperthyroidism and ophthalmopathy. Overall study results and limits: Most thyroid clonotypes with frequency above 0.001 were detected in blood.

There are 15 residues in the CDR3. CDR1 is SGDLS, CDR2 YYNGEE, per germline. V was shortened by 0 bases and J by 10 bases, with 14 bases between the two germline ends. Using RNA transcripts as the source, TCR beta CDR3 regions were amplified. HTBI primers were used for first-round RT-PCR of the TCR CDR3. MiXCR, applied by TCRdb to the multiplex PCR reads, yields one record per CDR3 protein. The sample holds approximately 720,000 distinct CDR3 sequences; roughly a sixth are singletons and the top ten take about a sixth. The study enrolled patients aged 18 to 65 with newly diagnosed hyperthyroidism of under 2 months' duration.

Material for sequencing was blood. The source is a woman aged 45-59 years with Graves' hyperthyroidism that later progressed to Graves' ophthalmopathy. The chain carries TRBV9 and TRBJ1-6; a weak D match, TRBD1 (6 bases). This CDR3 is CASSVATDSRSPLHF. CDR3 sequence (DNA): TGTGCCAGCAGCGTAGCTACGGACAGCCGGTCACCCCTCCACTTT.